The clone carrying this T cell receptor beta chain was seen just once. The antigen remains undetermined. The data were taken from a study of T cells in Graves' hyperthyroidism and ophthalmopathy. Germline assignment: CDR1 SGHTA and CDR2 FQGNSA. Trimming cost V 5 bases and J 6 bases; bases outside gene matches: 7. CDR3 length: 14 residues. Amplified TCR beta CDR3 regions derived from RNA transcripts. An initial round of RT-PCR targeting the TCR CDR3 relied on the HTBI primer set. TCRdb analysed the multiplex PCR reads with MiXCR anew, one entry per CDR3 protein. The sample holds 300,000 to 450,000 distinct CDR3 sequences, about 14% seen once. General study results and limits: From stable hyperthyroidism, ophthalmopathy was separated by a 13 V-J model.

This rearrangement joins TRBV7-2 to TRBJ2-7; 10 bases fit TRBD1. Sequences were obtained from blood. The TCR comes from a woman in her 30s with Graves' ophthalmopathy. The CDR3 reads CASSTGTGAPEQYF. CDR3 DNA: TGTGCCAGCAGCACGGGGACAGGGGCACCCGAGCAGTACTTC. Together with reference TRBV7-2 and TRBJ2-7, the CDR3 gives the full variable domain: GAGVSQSPSNKVTEKGKDVELRCDPISGHTALYWYRQSLGQGLEFLIYFQGNSAPDKSGLPSDRFSAERTGGSVSTLTIQRTQQEDSAVYLCASSTGTGAPEQYFGPGTRLTVT.